This T cell receptor (beta chain) was identified in a study of Ad26.COV2.S vaccination and SARS-CoV-2 variants. At the level of the study: Once or twice, 56 days apart, Ad26.COV2.S was delivered intramuscularly.

Trimming stripped 2 bases from V and 7 bases from J, with 9 bases between. The CDR3 contains 13 residues. The table came from immunoSEQ multiplex PCR; TCRdb's copy has only in-frame clones and leaves some out. The sample records more than 300,000 clones, around 89% being singletons. Treatment denoted: roughly 19 received Ad26.COV2.S at low or high dose, single or two shots; roughly five received placebo; per-sample allocation not given. Samples were taken on day 63 after the first vaccine or placebo injection. The clonotype originates from a person between 18 and 65 years old who received the Ad26.COV2.S COVID-19 vaccine or a placebo. The sample here was peripheral blood, taken in a trial of Ad26.COV2.S vaccine versus placebo. The chain uses TRBV12-3 or TRBV12-4 and TRBJ1-5, with D hard to call. The CDR3 nucleotides are TGTGCCAGCAGTTTAACTGGTGACCAGCCCCAGCATTTT. This sequence encodes CASSLTGDQPQHF.